Listed here are 10 T cell receptor beta chains from one sample, sequenced in a study of shared clonotypes between healthy human individuals (dated by TCRdb to the early 2020s). Libraries came from the immunoSEQ multiplex PCR assay. In TCRdb, the immuneACCESS table is reduced to in-frame sequences with V and J assigned. These tables do not hold every clone; where another copy was compared, an unresolved V gene accounts for under half, and the others remain unexplained. In all, the sample holds 2 million to 2.5 million clones, and 85% to 95% of those were seen once. 0.37% of the sample goes to the ten largest clones. Input material: naive CD4+ T cells from PBMCs. The intended sense of this specimen's cell subset or site label: CD45RA+ positively selected. The receptor set was obtained from a man younger than 35 in good health. Some clones in this sample may be carry-over from other donors' samples.

The rearrangement uses TRBV11-2 and TRBJ1-1, with TRBD1 matching over 9 bases. The germline CDR1 and CDR2 sequences are SGHAT and FQNNGV. Trimming took 5 bases from V and 0 from J; bases not matched to a gene: 4. The CDR3 runs 15 residues. CDR3 nucleotide sequence: TGTGCCAGCAGCATTGGGACAGGGATGAACACTGAAGCTTTCTTT. Residues: CASSIGTGMNTEAFF.

The rearrangement links TRBV9 to TRBJ1-2; D is possibly TRBD1 (5 bases). Per the germline V gene, CDR1 is SGDLS and CDR2 is YYNGEE. V was pared by 4 bases and J by 4 bases, with 14 bases between. This CDR3 region has 14 residues. The DNA of the CDR3 is TGTGCCAGCAGCACCCCTGACGGGACCTATGGCTACACCTTC. It yields the protein CASSTPDGTYGYTF.

This chain connects TRBV5-4 to TRBJ2-5, with a possible D match to TRBD2 (7 bases). The CDR3 covers 15 residues. V lost 3 bases to trimming and J lost 5 bases, with 17 bases between them. Germline CDR1 SGHNT, CDR2 YYREEE (reference sequence). DNA of the CDR3: TGTGCCAGCAGCTCGGACGGGGGGCGGGATGAGACCCAGTACTTC. Protein: CASSSDGGRDETQYF.

This clone appeared a single time. The chain links TRBV15 to TRBJ2-2; D not resolved. The V gene's germline CDR1 is LNHNV and CDR2 YYDKDF (reference sequence). The CDR3 is 16 amino acids. V was trimmed by 5 bases and J by 0 bases, leaving 13 bases between them. The CDR3 reads CATSAQLGANTGELFF. CDR3 bases: TGTGCCACCAGCGCCCAACTGGGTGCGAACACCGGGGAGCTGTTTTTT.

The chain joins TRBV7-2 to TRBJ2-2, with D possibly being TRBD1 (5 bases). The CDR3 totals 15 residues. Looked up from germline, CDR1 is SGHTA and CDR2 is FQGNSA. Trimming shortened V by 5 bases and J by 2 bases, and 12 bases separated the two germline ends. CDR3 in amino acids: CASSLRTQNTGELFF. The CDR3 DNA follows: TGTGCCAGCAGCCTAAGGACACAAAACACCGGGGAGCTGTTTTTT.

The chain joins TRBV28 to TRBJ1-2; D not certain. In germline, CDR1 is MDHEN, CDR2 SYDVKM. The CDR3 spans 12 residues. Trimming shortened V by 3 bases and J by 8 bases, and 10 bases separated the two germline ends. The CDR3 DNA sequence: TGTGCCAGCAGTTTTTTGGGGATCGGCTACACCTTC. This gives the protein CASSFLGIGYTF.

This chain connects TRBV11-3 to TRBJ2-7, with unresolved D. This CDR3 is built from 15 residues. Germline V lookup: CDR1 SGHNT, CDR2 YENEEA. V was cut by 1 base and J by 0 bases, with 10 bases left in between. Written as DNA, the CDR3 is TGTGCCAGCAGCTTAGGTCCTACCAGCTCCTACGAGCAGTACTTC. The encoded protein is CASSLGPTSSYEQYF.

This clone has only one observation. The gene calls are TRBV11-2 and TRBJ2-5; D tentatively reads TRBD1 or TRBD2 (6 bases each). Looked up from germline, CDR1 is SGHAT and CDR2 is FQNNGV. CDR3 length equals 14 residues. Trimming cost V 4 bases and J 4 bases, with 13 bases left between them. For the CDR3, the DNA is TGTGCCAGCAGCTCCGGGGGCGGGTCAGAGACCCAGTACTTC. It encodes CASSSGGGSETQYF. Using reference TRBV11-2 and TRBJ2-5 for the parts outside the CDR3, the full variable domain is EAGVAQSPRYKIIEKRQSVAFWCNPISGHATLYWYQQILGQGPKLLIQFQNNGVVDDSQLPKDRFSAERLKGVDSTLKIQPAKLEDSAVYLCASSSGGGSETQYFGPGTRLLVL.

The chain employs TRBV6-1 and TRBJ1-3; D remains unclear. Trimming shortened V by 1 base and J by 16 bases, and 11 bases separated the two germline ends. The germline V gene has CDR1 MNHNS and CDR2 SASEGT. The CDR3 totals 11 residues. The CDR3 sequence is CASSEELRGYF. CDR3 DNA sequence: TGTGCCAGCAGTGAAGAACTTCGAGGTTATTTT.

Comments on this clone: The sample contains more than one DNA sequence encoding this CDR3. This sequence joins TRBV7-3 and TRBJ1-5; D unclear. The CDR3 runs 13 residues. Germline-derived CDR1 and CDR2 are SGHTA and FQGTGA. The V gene lost 2 bases and the J gene lost 4 bases, with 6 bases spanning the gap. In nucleotides, the CDR3 is TGTGCCAGCAGCTTAGTCCCGAATCAGCCCCAGCATTTT. The encoded protein is CASSLVPNQPQHF.